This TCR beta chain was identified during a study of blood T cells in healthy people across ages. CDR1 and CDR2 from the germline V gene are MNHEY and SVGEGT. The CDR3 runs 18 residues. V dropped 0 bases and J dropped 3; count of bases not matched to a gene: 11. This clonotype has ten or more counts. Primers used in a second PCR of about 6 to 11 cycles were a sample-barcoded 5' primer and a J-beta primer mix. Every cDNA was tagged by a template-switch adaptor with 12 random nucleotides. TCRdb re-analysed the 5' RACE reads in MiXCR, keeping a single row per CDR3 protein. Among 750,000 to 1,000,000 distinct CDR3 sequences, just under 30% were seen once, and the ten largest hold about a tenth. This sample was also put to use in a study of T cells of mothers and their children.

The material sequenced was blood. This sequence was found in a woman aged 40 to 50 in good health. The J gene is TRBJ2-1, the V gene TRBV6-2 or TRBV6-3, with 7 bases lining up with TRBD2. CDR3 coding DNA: TGTGCCAGCAGTTACTCGAATTTCGAGCGGGGAGTCTACAATGAGCAGTTCTTC. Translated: CASSYSNFERGVYNEQFF.